This entry features one T cell receptor (beta chain) sequence. This entry belongs to a study of blood T cell repertoires in COVID-19. Across the study: Both acute and convalescent COVID-19 samples were obtained from the United States, Italy and Spain. T cells, B-cell-depleted T cells, or PBMCs provided the cDNA or gDNA that served as material.

V shed 8 bases and J shed 7 bases, with 12 bases lying between them. The CDR3 totals 12 residues. Germline loops: CDR1 SEHNR, CDR2 FQNEAQ (reference sequence). Under the authors' procedure: Estimation of nucleated cell counts relied on the amplification of reference gene primers. Using immunoSEQ multiplex PCR, the repertoire was profiled, and TCRdb retains in-frame clones only, with some absent. For V, J and clone size, that table is used; D and trimming come from the DNA. The data hold roughly 250,000 clones, with roughly 93% observed a single time. Sequenced sample: PBMCs or T cells enriched from blood (not recorded which). J is TRBJ2-1 and V is TRBV7-9; tentatively, D is TRBD2 (5 bases). The clonotype comes from a woman aged 35 to 49 with acute COVID-19. The DNA of the CDR3 is TGTGCCAGCGGTAAGAGGGAGAATGAGCAGTTCTTC. Translation gives CASGKRENEQFF.